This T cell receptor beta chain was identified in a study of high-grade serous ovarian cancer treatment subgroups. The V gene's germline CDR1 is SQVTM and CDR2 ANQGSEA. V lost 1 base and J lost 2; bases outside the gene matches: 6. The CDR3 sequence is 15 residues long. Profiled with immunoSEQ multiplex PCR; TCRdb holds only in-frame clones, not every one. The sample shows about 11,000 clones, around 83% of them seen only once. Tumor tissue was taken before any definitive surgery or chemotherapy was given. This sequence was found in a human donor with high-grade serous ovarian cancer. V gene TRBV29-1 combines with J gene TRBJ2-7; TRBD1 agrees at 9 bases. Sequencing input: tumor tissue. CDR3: CSVEVWGTGTYEQYF. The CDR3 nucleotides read TGCAGCGTTGAAGTATGGGGGACAGGGACCTACGAGCAGTACTTC.